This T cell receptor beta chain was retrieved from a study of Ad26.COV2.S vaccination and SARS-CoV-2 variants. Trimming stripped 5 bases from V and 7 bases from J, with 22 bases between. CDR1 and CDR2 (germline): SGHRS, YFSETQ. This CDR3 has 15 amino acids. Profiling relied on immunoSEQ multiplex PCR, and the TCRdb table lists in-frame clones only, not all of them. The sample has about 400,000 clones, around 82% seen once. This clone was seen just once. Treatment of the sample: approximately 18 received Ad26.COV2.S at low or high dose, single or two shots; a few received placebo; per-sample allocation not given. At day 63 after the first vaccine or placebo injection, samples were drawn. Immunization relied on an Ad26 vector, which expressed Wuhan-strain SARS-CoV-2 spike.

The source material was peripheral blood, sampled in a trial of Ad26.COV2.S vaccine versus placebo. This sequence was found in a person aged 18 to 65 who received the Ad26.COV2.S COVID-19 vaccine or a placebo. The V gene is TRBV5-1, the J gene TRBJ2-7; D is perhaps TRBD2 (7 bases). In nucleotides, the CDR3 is TGCGCCAGCAGGCCCTATGGGCGGGGGCCGGAAGAGCAGTACTTC. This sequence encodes CASRPYGRGPEEQYF.